The following is a T cell receptor beta chain sequence with its context. Unmatched junction bases numbered 3, after V lost 2 bases and J lost 3 bases. CDR1 is MNHEY and CDR2 is SVGEGT in the germline V gene. The length of the CDR3 is 15 residues. Per the original methods: From reference gene primer amplification, estimates of nucleated cell counts were derived. Generated by immunoSEQ multiplex PCR, the TCRdb table keeps only in-frame clones and is missing some. For V, J and clone size, that table is used; D and trimming come from the DNA. The sample contains about 530,000 clones, about 88% of which appear only once. This record belongs to a study of blood T cell repertoires in COVID-19. On the study more broadly: COVID-19 samples, acute and convalescent, were from the United States, Italy and Spain.

Patients of the Seattle cohort, enrolled during active infection, were followed longitudinally. The sample taken for sequencing was peripheral blood. This clonotype was obtained from a woman in her 50s with COVID-19, enrolled during active disease. The rearrangement links TRBV6-2 or TRBV6-3 to TRBJ2-1; 8 bases line up with TRBD2. The chain's CDR3 is CASSYPGGFYNEQFF. Written as DNA, the CDR3 is TGTGCCAGCAGTTACCCGGGGGGGTTCTACAATGAGCAGTTCTTC.